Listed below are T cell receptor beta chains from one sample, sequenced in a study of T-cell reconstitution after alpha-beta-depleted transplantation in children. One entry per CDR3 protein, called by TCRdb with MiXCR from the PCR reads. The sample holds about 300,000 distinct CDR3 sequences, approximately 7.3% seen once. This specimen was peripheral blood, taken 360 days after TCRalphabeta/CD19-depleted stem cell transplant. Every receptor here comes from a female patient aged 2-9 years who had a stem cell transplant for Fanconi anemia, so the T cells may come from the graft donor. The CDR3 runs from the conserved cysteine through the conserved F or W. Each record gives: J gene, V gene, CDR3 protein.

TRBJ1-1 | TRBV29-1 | CSVGPVLSF
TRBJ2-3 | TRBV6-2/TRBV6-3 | CASSYTSGRATDTQYF
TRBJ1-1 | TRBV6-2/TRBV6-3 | CASSYYGTDDTEAFF
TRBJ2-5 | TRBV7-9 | CASSSSGTSSTQYF
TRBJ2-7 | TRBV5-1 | CASTTTVAGGSYEQYF
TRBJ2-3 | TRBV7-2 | CASSLVGGRGDTQYF
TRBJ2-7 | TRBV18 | CASSPQTGSSEQYF
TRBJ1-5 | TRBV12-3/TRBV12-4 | CASSGGRNQPQHF
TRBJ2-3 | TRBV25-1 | CASSDQSGHTQYF
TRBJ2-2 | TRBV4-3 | CASSLGQVGELFF
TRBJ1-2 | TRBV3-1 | CASSSYRAGYTF
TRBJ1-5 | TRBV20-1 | CSARRFGGMRNQPQHF
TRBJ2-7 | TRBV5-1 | CASKAAYEQYF
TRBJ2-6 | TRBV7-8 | CASSTKTGLSGANVLTF
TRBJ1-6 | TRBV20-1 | CSTTGRANSPLHF
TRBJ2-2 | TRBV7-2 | CASSLTRVPGELFF
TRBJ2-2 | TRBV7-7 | CASSLGQGVGELFF
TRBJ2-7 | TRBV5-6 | CASSSYRGLSYEQYF
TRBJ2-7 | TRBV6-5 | CASSYRRQQYF
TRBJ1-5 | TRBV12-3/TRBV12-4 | CASSPLSGRNQPQHF
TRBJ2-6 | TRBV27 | CASSLSRGTGANVLTF
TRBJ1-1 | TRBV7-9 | CASSGGPSTEAFF
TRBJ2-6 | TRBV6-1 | CASRDAGTAPSGANVLTF
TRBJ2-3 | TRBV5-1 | CASSPTGSTDTQYF
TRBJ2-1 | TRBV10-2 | CASSESIGRQFF
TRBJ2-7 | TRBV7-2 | CASSGRTSGEQYF
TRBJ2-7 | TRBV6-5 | CASSFGRAFYYEQYF
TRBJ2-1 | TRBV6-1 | CASSEEGSNEQFF
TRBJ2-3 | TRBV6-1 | CASRTGTSGASTDTQYF
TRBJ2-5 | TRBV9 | CASSAWSGLETQYF
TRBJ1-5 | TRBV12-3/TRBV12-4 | CASSKGHASNQPQHF
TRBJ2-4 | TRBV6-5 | CASSYSIRLGAKNIQYF
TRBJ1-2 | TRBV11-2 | CASSSPKHRDGYTF
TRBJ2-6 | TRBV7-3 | CASSLTLAGGPLGANVLTF
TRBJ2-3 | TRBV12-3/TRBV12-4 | CASSLLKTVSTDTQYF
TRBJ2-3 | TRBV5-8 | CASSWGGTDTQYF
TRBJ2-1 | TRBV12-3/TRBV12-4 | CASRAGTRVYEQFF
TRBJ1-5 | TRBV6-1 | CASSELGALGQPQHF
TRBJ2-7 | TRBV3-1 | CASSQGPEQYF
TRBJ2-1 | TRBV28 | CASKYSGSYEQFF
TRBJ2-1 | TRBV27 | CASSGTDRPIPPYNEQFF
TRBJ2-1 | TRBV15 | CATSTGNEQFF
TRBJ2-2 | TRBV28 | CASSLKVGLINTGELFF
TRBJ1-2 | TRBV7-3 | CASSPNPGTGYTF
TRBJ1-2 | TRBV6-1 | CASSAGGVLNYGYTF
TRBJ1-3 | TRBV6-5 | CASSYERWRSGNTIYF
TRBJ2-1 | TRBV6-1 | CASSTGLAAYNEQFF
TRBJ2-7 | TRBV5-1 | CASSYRPAYEQYF
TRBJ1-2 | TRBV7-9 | CASSLLSGNYGYTF
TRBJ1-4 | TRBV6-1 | CATAGQANEKLFF
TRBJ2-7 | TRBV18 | CASSPKQGEYEQYF
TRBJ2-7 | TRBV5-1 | CASSFPGGYEQYF
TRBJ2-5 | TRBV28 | CASSLAGDETQYF
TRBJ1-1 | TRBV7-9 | CASSFYRDTEAFF
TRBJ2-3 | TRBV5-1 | CASSLVVTDTQYF
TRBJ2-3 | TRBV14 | CASSQFIDTQYF
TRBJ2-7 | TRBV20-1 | CSARGLALAYEQYF
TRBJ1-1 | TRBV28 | CASSLMGTEAFF
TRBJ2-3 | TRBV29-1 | CSVERGSSPTDTQYF
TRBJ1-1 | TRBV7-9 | CASSFQPYQDTEAFF